The 20 T cell receptor beta chains reported below all come from one sample, sequenced in a study of T cells in Graves' hyperthyroidism and ophthalmopathy. TCR beta CDR3 sequences were amplified from RNA transcripts. Initially, a first-round RT-PCR of the TCR CDR3 employed the HTBI primer set. MiXCR, applied by TCRdb to the multiplex PCR reads, yields one record per CDR3 protein. The table includes roughly 420,000 distinct CDR3 sequences, less than 20% detected once. The specimen sequenced was blood. These receptors were taken from a woman between 18 and 29 years old with Graves' hyperthyroidism.

This clonotype was found a few times. The V gene is TRBV5-4, the J gene TRBJ2-1; TRBD2 matches 9 bases. The germline CDR1 and CDR2 sequences are SGHNT and YYREEE (reference sequence). V trimming: 4 bases; J trimming: 7 bases; junction bases outside the gene matches: 15. This CDR3 comprises 17 residues. The CDR3 spells CASSLSVLAGYLNEQFF. The CDR3 DNA reads as TGTGCCAGCAGCCTATCAGTCCTAGCGGGATATTTGAATGAGCAGTTCTTC.

In its sample, this clonotype was seen many times. This chain uses TRBV7-2 with TRBJ2-7; 7 bases align to TRBD2. The CDR3 spans 13 residues. Losses at the gene ends were 7 bases for V and 1 base for J; bases not matched to a gene: 4. The germline V gene has CDR1 SGHTA and CDR2 FQGNSA. This chain's CDR3 is CASTPGGSYEQYF. The CDR3, as DNA: TGTGCCAGCACCCCGGGGGGTTCCTACGAGCAGTACTTC.

The V call is TRBV16, the J call TRBJ1-6; D may be TRBD1 (6 bases). The V gene's germline CDR1 is KGHSY and CDR2 FQNENV. There are 14 residues in the CDR3. V was pared by 7 bases and J by 8 bases, with 15 bases between. CDR3 protein: CASTRGARDSPLHF. CDR3 in DNA: TGTGCCAGCACCCGGGGGGCTCGCGATTCACCCCTCCACTTT.

Only one count was recorded for this clonotype. The CDR3 DNA follows: TGTGCCAGCACCTTCGGGCGGGAGGCGAATGAGCAGTTCTTC. It codes for CASTFGREANEQFF. This chain uses TRBV2 with TRBJ2-1; 8 bases agree with TRBD2. The J segment lost 7 bases and the V segment lost 7 bases, leaving 9 bases of the junction unmatched. Per the germline V gene, CDR1 is SNHLY and CDR2 is FYNNEI. The CDR3 runs to 14 residues. Based on the CDR3 plus reference TRBV2 and TRBJ2-1, the full variable domain is EPEVTQTPSHQVTQMGQEVILRCVPISNHLYFYWYRQILGQKVEFLVSFYNNEISEKSEIFDDQFSVERPDGSNFTLKIRSTKLEDSAMYFCASTFGREANEQFFGPGTRLTVL.

The chain uses TRBV24-1 and TRBJ2-6, with a tentative D call TRBD1 (6 bases). The CDR3 is 14 amino acids. V was clipped by 5 bases and J by 4 bases, with 8 bases between them. Germline assignment: CDR1 KGHDR and CDR2 SFDVKD. DNA for the CDR3: TGTGCCACCAGTGGGGGGCTAGGGGCCAACGTCCTGACTTTC. It translates to CATSGGLGANVLTF.

Many counts were recorded for this clonotype. The V and J genes are TRBV7-2 and TRBJ2-3; D gene uncertain. V shed 5 bases and J shed 3 bases, with 12 bases lying between them. The CDR3 is 14 residues long. Germline CDR1 SGHTA, CDR2 FQGNSA. The DNA for the CDR3 is TGTGCCAGCAGCCCCCACCCCTCTACAGATACGCAGTATTTT. Translation gives CASSPHPSTDTQYF.

This clonotype has just a few counts. The chain has TRBV7-2 and TRBJ1-1, with D tentatively TRBD1 (5 bases). The CDR3 is 14 amino acids. V gave up 3 bases and J gave up 6 bases, with 14 bases separating them. The germline gives CDR1 SGHTA, CDR2 FQGNSA. The CDR3 DNA sequence: TGTGCCAGCAGCTTCTCAGGGTTAGGGGCTGAAGCTTTCTTT. Translation: CASSFSGLGAEAFF.

The genes are TRBV7-8 and TRBJ2-4, with 10 bases lining up with TRBD1. Germline V gene lookup returns CDR1 SGHVS and CDR2 FQNEAQ. The CDR3 runs to 16 residues. J gave up 4 bases and V 5 bases, and 8 bases lay outside the gene matches. CDR3 region: CASSQTPGQGKNIQYF. The CDR3 bases are TGTGCCAGCAGCCAAACCCCGGGACAGGGGAAAAACATTCAGTACTTC.

This clonotype was observed a few times. One end of the junction is discordant with germline, which a read error may explain. The rearrangement links TRBV11-3 to TRBJ2-3; 7 bases agree with TRBD2. From germline, CDR1 is SGHNT and CDR2 YENEEA. The CDR3 is made up of 20 amino acids. The CDR3 DNA reads TGTGCCAGCAGCCCCGGGAGGTGGCGCGAGGAGAGGGGCGACACAGATACGCGGTATTTT. Residues: CASSPGRWREERGDTDTRYF.

There are a few counts of this clonotype. This chain connects TRBV19 to TRBJ1-5, with D tentatively TRBD1 (5 bases). V gave up 6 bases and J gave up 7 bases, with 16 bases separating them. The CDR3 extends over 14 amino acids. Germline V gives CDR1 LNHDA, CDR2 SQIVND (reference sequence). The chain's CDR3 is CASRGEGLDQPQHF. In nucleotides, the CDR3 is TGTGCCAGTAGGGGGGAGGGGTTGGACCAGCCCCAGCATTTT. The whole variable domain, filled in from reference TRBV19 and TRBJ1-5, reads DGGITQSPKYLFRKEGQNVTLSCEQNLNHDAMYWYRQDPGQGLRLIYYSQIVNDFQKGDIAEGYSVSREKKESFPLTVTSAQKNPTAFYLCASRGEGLDQPQHFGDGTRLSIL.

V usage is TRBV2 and J usage is TRBJ2-2; TRBD1 matches 11 bases. CDR3 length equals 15 residues. With 8 bases clipped from V and 5 bases from J, the junction kept 7 bases outside the gene matches. Germline-derived CDR1 and CDR2 are SNHLY and FYNNEI. The CDR3 protein is CASFGQGAYTGELFF. In DNA, the CDR3 is TGTGCCAGCTTCGGACAGGGGGCGTATACCGGGGAGCTGTTTTTT.

This clonotype was found a few times. The chain joins TRBV6-6 to TRBJ2-3; 7 bases agree with TRBD1. J lost 1 base, V lost 2 bases, and 9 bases had no gene match. The CDR3 runs to 17 residues. Germline V lookup: CDR1 MNHNY, CDR2 SVGAGI (reference sequence). CDR3 sequence reads: CASSYTGRGPGTDTQYF. The CDR3 DNA follows: TGTGCCAGCAGTTACACCGGAAGGGGGCCAGGCACAGATACGCAGTATTTT.

This clonotype was seen many times. The chain is built from TRBV20-1 and TRBJ1-1; D might be TRBD1 (6 bases). The germline CDR1 and CDR2 sequences are DFQATT and SNEGSKA (reference sequence). Trimming shortened V by 6 bases and J by 3 bases, and 17 bases separated the two germline ends. The CDR3 sequence is 14 residues long. The CDR3 loop reads CSAEGTRGDTEAFF. The DNA for the CDR3 is TGCAGTGCGGAGGGGACCAGGGGAGACACTGAAGCTTTCTTT.

The chain combines TRBV20-1 with TRBJ1-2, with 7 positions matching TRBD1. This CDR3 comprises 17 residues. Per germline, CDR1 DFQATT and CDR2 SNEGSKA (reference sequence). Germline trimming cut 2 bases from V and 4 bases from J; bases unmatched to any gene: 16. In DNA form, the CDR3 reads TGCAGTGCTAGACTCGGTAGGGGGCGGCCCGCGGGCTATGGCTACACCTTC. Its protein product is CSARLGRGRPAGYGYTF.

There are many counts of this clonotype. CDR3 in amino acids: CASSQGSIDLYEQYF. The CDR3 DNA follows: TGTGCCAGCAGCCAAGGTTCTATCGATCTCTACGAGCAGTACTTC. V usage is TRBV14 and J usage is TRBJ2-7, with D uncertain. V dropped 1 base and J dropped 3 bases, with 13 bases sitting between them. Per the germline V gene, CDR1 is SGHDN and CDR2 is FVKESK. The CDR3 totals 15 residues.

V gene TRBV9 combines with J gene TRBJ1-1, with D unresolved. Germline CDR1 SGDLS, CDR2 YYNGEE. V lost 0 bases and J 0 bases, leaving 6 bases between the germline ends. This CDR3 is built from 14 residues. The DNA for the CDR3 is TGTGCCAGCAGCGTAGTTGGTCTGAACACTGAAGCTTTCTTT. Amino acids: CASSVVGLNTEAFF.

In regard to this clonotype: It may be a read error: a sequence one base away is much more abundant. The chain combines TRBV28 with TRBJ2-2, with D hard to call. CDR1 is MDHEN and CDR2 is SYDVKM in the germline V gene. The CDR3 extends over 14 amino acids. CDR3 residues: CASSFPPNIGELFF. CDR3 sequence (DNA): TGTGCCAGCAGTTTCCCGCCGAACATCGGGGAGCTGTTTTTT.

This clonotype has only a few counts. The chain combines TRBV20-1 with TRBJ1-5; 9 bases align to TRBD1. Germline trimming cut 5 bases from V and 7 bases from J; bases unmatched to any gene: 6. CDR1 DFQATT and CDR2 SNEGSKA come from the germline V gene (reference sequence). The CDR3 totals 13 residues. The CDR3: CSADDRGGQPQHF. CDR3 coding DNA: TGCAGTGCTGACGACAGGGGGGGCCAGCCCCAGCATTTT.

This clonotype was observed many times. The chain links TRBV20-1 to TRBJ2-7; TRBD1 matches 9 bases. The CDR3 has 16 residues. The V gene end was trimmed by 3 bases and the J gene end by 0 bases; junction bases not matched to a gene: 9. The germline CDR1 and CDR2 sequences are DFQATT and SNEGSKA (reference sequence). CDR3 in amino acids: CSASTSGQGFSYEQYF. The CDR3 bases are TGCAGTGCTAGTACTTCGGGACAGGGTTTCTCCTACGAGCAGTACTTC.

This clonotype has at least ten counts. The CDR3 nucleotides read TGCGCCAGCAGTGAGTTTCCTAGCGGGAGTGCAGATACGCAGTATTTT. This codes for CASSEFPSGSADTQYF. J is TRBJ2-3 and V is TRBV10-1, with 10 positions matching TRBD2. The CDR3 sequence is 16 residues long. The germline V gene encodes CDR1 WNHNN and CDR2 SYGVQD (reference sequence). The V segment lost 1 base and the J segment 4 bases; nucleotides outside the gene matches: 5.